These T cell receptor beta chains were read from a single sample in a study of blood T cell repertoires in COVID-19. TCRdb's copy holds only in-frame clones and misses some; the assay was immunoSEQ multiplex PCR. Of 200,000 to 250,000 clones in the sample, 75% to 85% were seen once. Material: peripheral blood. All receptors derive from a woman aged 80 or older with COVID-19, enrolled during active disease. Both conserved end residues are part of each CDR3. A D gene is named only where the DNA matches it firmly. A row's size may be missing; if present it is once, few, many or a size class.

cdr3_nt: TGTGCCAGCAGTTCAGACAGCCCCGGTCTAATAGGGGAGCTGTTTTTT
cdr3_aa: CASSSDSPGLIGELFF
v_call: TRBV28
j_call: TRBJ2-2
d_call: NA
clone_size: NA

cdr3_nt: TGTGCCATCAGCCCCGGGACAGGGGTTGCTAACTATGGCTACACCTTC
cdr3_aa: CAISPGTGVANYGYTF
v_call: TRBV10-3
j_call: TRBJ1-2
d_call: TRBD1
clone_size: NA

cdr3_nt: TGTGCCAGCAGCATACCCCCAGGTTACGAGCAGTACTTC
cdr3_aa: CASSIPPGYEQYF
v_call: TRBV27
j_call: TRBJ2-7
d_call: NA
clone_size: NA

cdr3_nt: TGCGCCAGCAGCTTGGAACCGGGGGGGGGTCAGCCCCAGCATTTT
cdr3_aa: CASSLEPGGGQPQHF
v_call: TRBV5-1
j_call: TRBJ1-5
d_call: NA
clone_size: NA

cdr3_nt: TGCGCCAGCAGCTTGGGGCCCCCTACGACTAGCAAAAACACCATATATTTT
cdr3_aa: CASSLGPPTTSKNTIYF
v_call: TRBV5-1
j_call: TRBJ1-3
d_call: NA
clone_size: few

cdr3_nt: TGTGCCAGCAGGAGGGCAACAGATACGCAGTATTTT
cdr3_aa: CASRRATDTQYF
v_call: TRBV11-2
j_call: TRBJ2-3
d_call: NA
clone_size: NA

cdr3_nt: TGTGCCAGCAGCGTAGGGGACAGGACGAGCTCCTACAATGAGCAGTTCTTC
cdr3_aa: CASSVGDRTSSYNEQFF
v_call: TRBV9
j_call: TRBJ2-1
d_call: TRBD1
clone_size: NA

cdr3_nt: TGTGCCAGCAGAGCCGCTGGGCGTGGTGGTACCTTTGCTAACTATGGCTACACCTTC
cdr3_aa: CASRAAGRGGTFANYGYTF
v_call: TRBV2
j_call: TRBJ1-2
d_call: NA
clone_size: NA

cdr3_nt: TGTGCCTGGAGACGTGGGGGGACGAACACTGAAGCTTTCTTT
cdr3_aa: CAWRRGGTNTEAFF
v_call: TRBV30
j_call: TRBJ1-1
d_call: NA
clone_size: NA

cdr3_nt: TGCGCCAGCAGCCAGGGACTAGCGGGAGCCAATGAGCAGTTCTTC
cdr3_aa: CASSQGLAGANEQFF
v_call: TRBV5-1
j_call: TRBJ2-1
d_call: TRBD2
clone_size: NA

cdr3_nt: TGTGCCAGCAGGGGCGGACTAAACACCGGGGAGCTGTTTTTT
cdr3_aa: CASRGGLNTGELFF
v_call: TRBV25-1
j_call: TRBJ2-2
d_call: NA
clone_size: NA

cdr3_nt: TGTGCCAGCTATAACAGGCGGACCGGGGAGCTGTTTTTT
cdr3_aa: CASYNRRTGELFF
v_call: TRBV27
j_call: TRBJ2-2
d_call: NA
clone_size: few

cdr3_nt: TGTGCCAGCAGTAAGCCGGGAGGAAACATTCAGTACTTC
cdr3_aa: CASSKPGGNIQYF
v_call: TRBV6-5
j_call: TRBJ2-4
d_call: TRBD2
clone_size: few

cdr3_nt: TGTGCCAGCAGCTCGGGGTGGGGAATCCGGAACACTGAAGCTTTCTTT
cdr3_aa: CASSSGWGIRNTEAFF
v_call: TRBV7-6
j_call: TRBJ1-1
d_call: NA
clone_size: NA

cdr3_nt: TGCGCCAGCAGCTTGGATCGGGGGACGCGAGCGCAGTATTTT
cdr3_aa: CASSLDRGTRAQYF
v_call: TRBV5-1
j_call: TRBJ2-3
d_call: NA
clone_size: NA

cdr3_nt: TGTGCCAGAAGCCCCTACAGGGTGAAAGAGCAGTTCTTC
cdr3_aa: CARSPYRVKEQFF
v_call: TRBV5-3
j_call: TRBJ2-1
d_call: NA
clone_size: NA

cdr3_nt: TGCGCCAGCAGCTTCCTAAGAAGCTCCTACGAGCAGTACTTC
cdr3_aa: CASSFLRSSYEQYF
v_call: TRBV5-1
j_call: TRBJ2-7
d_call: NA
clone_size: NA

cdr3_nt: TGTGCCTTACAAACAGGGCTTAACACTGAAGCTTTCTTT
cdr3_aa: CALQTGLNTEAFF
v_call: TRBV6-5
j_call: TRBJ1-1
d_call: NA
clone_size: NA

cdr3_nt: TGTGCCAGCAGCCTCAGGTCCCCCAGGAATGAAAAACTGTTTTTT
cdr3_aa: CASSLRSPRNEKLFF
v_call: TRBV5-4
j_call: TRBJ1-4
d_call: NA
clone_size: NA

cdr3_nt: TGTGCCAGCATTCAGGGAGGGGCTTTCTTT
cdr3_aa: CASIQGGAFF
v_call: TRBV25-1
j_call: TRBJ1-1
d_call: NA
clone_size: NA

cdr3_nt: TGTGCCAGCAGCTCGTTCCGGACAGGGCAAACCGGGGAGCTGTTTTTT
cdr3_aa: CASSSFRTGQTGELFF
v_call: TRBV7-8
j_call: TRBJ2-2
d_call: TRBD1
clone_size: NA

cdr3_nt: TGTGCCAGCACTCTCAGGGTAGGCTATGGCTACACCTTC
cdr3_aa: CASTLRVGYGYTF
v_call: TRBV2
j_call: TRBJ1-2
d_call: NA
clone_size: NA

cdr3_nt: TGTGCCTCCGGCCTAGCGGGAGGGCGCACCGGGGAGCTGTTTTTT
cdr3_aa: CASGLAGGRTGELFF
v_call: TRBV19
j_call: TRBJ2-2
d_call: TRBD2
clone_size: NA

cdr3_nt: TGTGCCAGCAGCGCGACAGGGAAGGCCACAGATACGCAGTATTTT
cdr3_aa: CASSATGKATDTQYF
v_call: TRBV2
j_call: TRBJ2-3
d_call: TRBD1
clone_size: NA

cdr3_nt: TGCGCCAGCCTTGGGGGGAAGGTGGGAACGAACACTGAAGCTTTCTTT
cdr3_aa: CASLGGKVGTNTEAFF
v_call: TRBV4-1
j_call: TRBJ1-1
d_call: NA
clone_size: NA

cdr3_nt: TGTGCCAGCTCACCCTTCGGGGGACAAGAGACCCAGTACTTC
cdr3_aa: CASSPFGGQETQYF
v_call: TRBV18
j_call: TRBJ2-5
d_call: NA
clone_size: once

cdr3_nt: TGTGCCAGCAGTTTTTCTGGGGGCGCGAACACTGAAGCTTTCTTT
cdr3_aa: CASSFSGGANTEAFF
v_call: TRBV28
j_call: TRBJ1-1
d_call: NA
clone_size: NA

cdr3_nt: TGCAGCGTTAGGAAGGACAGCACTAATGAAAAACTGTTTTTT
cdr3_aa: CSVRKDSTNEKLFF
v_call: TRBV29-1
j_call: TRBJ1-4
d_call: NA
clone_size: NA

cdr3_nt: TGTGCCAGCAGCCTGTACTCGGGACAGCCCCAGCATTTT
cdr3_aa: CASSLYSGQPQHF
v_call: TRBV11-2
j_call: TRBJ1-5
d_call: NA
clone_size: NA

cdr3_nt: TGCGCCAGCAGTGACCTAGCGGGGGGCGAGCAGTTCTTC
cdr3_aa: CASSDLAGGEQFF
v_call: TRBV10-1
j_call: TRBJ2-1
d_call: TRBD2
clone_size: NA

cdr3_nt: TGCAGCGTTGTGGTCGGCGGGAGGGGACTGTCGGAGACCCAGTACTTC
cdr3_aa: CSVVVGGRGLSETQYF
v_call: TRBV29-1
j_call: TRBJ2-5
d_call: TRBD2
clone_size: few

cdr3_nt: TGTGCCAGCAGTCGACGGAACAGGGGACTTTCAGATTCGCAGTATTTT
cdr3_aa: CASSRRNRGLSDSQYF
v_call: TRBV27
j_call: TRBJ2-3
d_call: NA
clone_size: NA

cdr3_nt: TGCGCCAGCCGAGGGACAGCTCAGGGACACACTGAAGCTTTCTTT
cdr3_aa: CASRGTAQGHTEAFF
v_call: TRBV5-1
j_call: TRBJ1-1
d_call: TRBD1
clone_size: once

cdr3_nt: TGTGCCAGCAGCTTCCCTGCCGGGACAATGAACAATGAGCAGTTCTTC
cdr3_aa: CASSFPAGTMNNEQFF
v_call: TRBV7-9
j_call: TRBJ2-1
d_call: NA
clone_size: NA

cdr3_nt: TGTGCCAGCAGCGTCTCACCGGGAGGAGGAGAGACCCAGTACTTC
cdr3_aa: CASSVSPGGGETQYF
v_call: TRBV9
j_call: TRBJ2-5
d_call: TRBD2
clone_size: few

cdr3_nt: TGTGCCAGCAGGAGGGACAGCCCGAATCAGCCCCAGCATTTT
cdr3_aa: CASRRDSPNQPQHF
v_call: TRBV27
j_call: TRBJ1-5
d_call: TRBD1
clone_size: NA

cdr3_nt: TGTGCCAGCAGCTTCCGACTAGCGGGAGGAGAGGGATGGATCTTGTACACAGATACGCAGTATTTT
cdr3_aa: CASSFRLAGGEGWILYTDTQYF
v_call: TRBV21-1
j_call: TRBJ2-3
d_call: NA
clone_size: NA

cdr3_nt: TGCGCCAGCAGCTCAAGCTGGAGCTCCTATAATTCACCCCTCCACTTT
cdr3_aa: CASSSSWSSYNSPLHF
v_call: TRBV5-1
j_call: TRBJ1-6
d_call: NA
clone_size: few

cdr3_nt: TGTGCCAGCAGCTCCCGGGACACCTTTAACTATGGCTACACCTTC
cdr3_aa: CASSSRDTFNYGYTF
v_call: TRBV5-6
j_call: TRBJ1-2
d_call: NA
clone_size: NA

cdr3_nt: TGTGCCATCAGGGACAATGCGGAAAAACTGTTTTTT
cdr3_aa: CAIRDNAEKLFF
v_call: TRBV10-3
j_call: TRBJ1-4
d_call: NA
clone_size: few

cdr3_nt: TGCGCCAGCAGCACTGCCCGGGGGGCCTACGAGCAGTACTTC
cdr3_aa: CASSTARGAYEQYF
v_call: TRBV5-1
j_call: TRBJ2-7
d_call: TRBD2
clone_size: NA

cdr3_nt: TGCGCCAGCAGCCCCGGGACTGAAGCTTTCTTT
cdr3_aa: CASSPGTEAFF
v_call: TRBV5-1
j_call: TRBJ1-1
d_call: NA
clone_size: NA

cdr3_nt: TGTGCCAGCTCACCACCCCGGGACAGTCGAAGGAACACTGAAGCTTTCTTT
cdr3_aa: CASSPPRDSRRNTEAFF
v_call: TRBV18
j_call: TRBJ1-1
d_call: TRBD1
clone_size: NA

cdr3_nt: TGTGCCAGCAGGCCTATGGGACAGCTGAACACTGAAGCTTTCTTT
cdr3_aa: CASRPMGQLNTEAFF
v_call: TRBV6-5
j_call: TRBJ1-1
d_call: TRBD1
clone_size: NA

cdr3_nt: TGCGCCAGCATTGGGACGACAGGAAGGCAGTACTTC
cdr3_aa: CASIGTTGRQYF
v_call: TRBV10-1
j_call: TRBJ2-7
d_call: NA
clone_size: NA

cdr3_nt: TGTGCCACCAGTGATGGACTAGCGGGAGCATTCGAGCAGTTCTTC
cdr3_aa: CATSDGLAGAFEQFF
v_call: TRBV24-1
j_call: TRBJ2-1
d_call: TRBD2
clone_size: few

cdr3_nt: TGTGCCAGCAGCGTTGAGGGGACAGGGAGGACTGAAGCTTTCTTT
cdr3_aa: CASSVEGTGRTEAFF
v_call: TRBV9
j_call: TRBJ1-1
d_call: TRBD1
clone_size: NA

cdr3_nt: TGTGCCAGCAGCTTAATGGGGGGTAGCACTGAAGCTTTCTTT
cdr3_aa: CASSLMGGSTEAFF
v_call: TRBV7-3
j_call: TRBJ1-1
d_call: NA
clone_size: NA

cdr3_nt: TGTGCCAGCAGCCGAGGTACCCGGGGGATAAGGTCTGGGGCCAACGTCCTGACTTTC
cdr3_aa: CASSRGTRGIRSGANVLTF
v_call: TRBV3-1/TRBV3-2
j_call: TRBJ2-6
d_call: NA
clone_size: NA

cdr3_nt: TGTGCCAGCAGCTCCGCCCGCTCAGGGTACACAGATACGCAGTATTTT
cdr3_aa: CASSSARSGYTDTQYF
v_call: TRBV13
j_call: TRBJ2-3
d_call: NA
clone_size: NA

cdr3_nt: TGCGCCAGCAGCTTGGCCGGACAATCTAACTATGGCTACACCTTC
cdr3_aa: CASSLAGQSNYGYTF
v_call: TRBV5-1
j_call: TRBJ1-2
d_call: NA
clone_size: NA